This passage covers 11 T cell receptor beta chains from one sample sequenced in a study of blood T cells in healthy people across ages (dated by TCRdb to the mid-2010s). To prepare the library, 5' RACE was applied. Sequenced using an Illumina HiSeq 2500. A second PCR of roughly 6 to 12 cycles was run with a J-beta primer mix and a sample-barcoded 5' primer. TCRdb reran the public reads through fastp at Q25 and MiXCR, keeping productive beta chains. Each entry is one CDR3 protein sequence, shown with its most common DNA and genes. This sample comprises 780,000 or so distinct CDR3 sequences, about 56% of them detected only once. 25% to 30% of the sample is held by the ten biggest clonotypes. The specimen was blood. The origin of the receptors is a man in his forties in good health.

The V gene is TRBV12-3 or TRBV12-4, the J gene TRBJ2-5; tentative D call: TRBD1 (6 bases). Gene TRBJ2-7 matches the end of the DNA better, so the J call may be wrong. The CDR3 totals 13 residues. The CDR3 region is CASSTGSGGEQYF. CDR3 nucleotide sequence: TGTGCCAGCAGTACAGGGTCAGGAGGCGAGCAGTACTTC.

The V gene is TRBV18, the J gene TRBJ1-5; the D gene is possibly TRBD1 (6 bases). V was clipped by 0 bases and J by 4 bases, with 13 bases between them. Germline V gives CDR1 KGHSH, CDR2 LQKENI. The CDR3 consists of 16 residues. The CDR3 bases are TGTGCCAGCTCACCACCGTTACAGGGAGGGAATCAGCCCCAGCATTTT. Amino acids: CASSPPLQGGNQPQHF.

As for this clonotype: A read error may produce the germline difference seen at one junction end. The chain is built from TRBV6-2 or TRBV6-3 and TRBJ2-1; possibly TRBD2 for D (6 bases). This CDR3 is 15 amino acids long. Germline lookup yields CDR1 MNHEY and CDR2 SVGEGT. The CDR3 loop reads CAGRSSGPSYNEQFF. The CDR3 region has the DNA TGTGCCGGCAGGAGCAGCGGGCCGTCCTACAATGAGCAGTTCTTC.

This clonotype was counted between two and nine times. This chain connects TRBV5-1 to TRBJ2-7; D may be TRBD1 (5 bases). Trimming took off 6 bases at V and 2 bases at J, with 21 bases between the two ends. CDR3 length equals 16 residues. In germline, CDR1 is SGHRS, CDR2 YFSETQ. Written as DNA, the CDR3 is TGCGCCAGCACCTCGTGGCCGACAGTGGCGGCCTACGAGCAGTACTTC. Its protein product is CASTSWPTVAAYEQYF.

Only a few counts were recorded for this clonotype. The chain joins TRBV15 to TRBJ1-1, with D possibly being TRBD1 (6 bases). Trimming pared 6 bases from V and 1 base from J, leaving 12 bases between. This CDR3 has 14 residues. Germline CDR1 and CDR2: LNHNV and YYDKDF (reference sequence). The CDR3 loop reads CATRLDSSNTEAFF. The CDR3 bases are TGTGCCACCAGATTGGACAGCTCGAACACTGAAGCTTTCTTT.

This chain connects TRBV27 to TRBJ2-1, with TRBD2 matching 10 bases. The tail of the sequence fits TRBJ2-7 better, so the J call may be wrong. CDR3 size: 13 residues. Germline CDR1 and CDR2: MNHEY and SMNVEV (reference sequence). In DNA form, the CDR3 reads TGTGCCAGCAGTTTCAGCGGGAGGGCCGAGCAGTACTTC. Translating gives CASSFSGRAEQYF.

The V gene is TRBV27, the J gene TRBJ1-6, with D hard to call. V lost 4 bases and J lost 0, with 7 bases in between. From germline, CDR1 is MNHEY and CDR2 SMNVEV (reference sequence). This CDR3 is 15 amino acids long. CDR3 residues: CASSSGSSYNSPLHF. The CDR3 region has the DNA TGTGCCAGCAGTTCTGGGAGCTCCTATAATTCACCCCTCCACTTT.

The chain couples TRBV7-2 to TRBJ2-1; weak D call: TRBD2 (6 bases). The V end was cut by 1 base, the J end by 10 bases, with 17 bases between. The CDR3 is made up of 15 amino acids. Germline lookup yields CDR1 SGHTA and CDR2 FQGNSA. The DNA of the CDR3 is TGTACCAGCAGCTTAGATTGGAGGGTCCAGTACGAGCAGTTCTTC. Translation: CTSSLDWRVQYEQFF.

The chain uses TRBV6-5 and TRBJ2-2, with TRBD2 as a possible D gene (5 bases). The germline V gene encodes CDR1 MNHEY and CDR2 SVGAGI. Trimming left V 7 bases short and J 1 base short, with 13 bases between. CDR3 size: 15 residues. The CDR3 protein is CASTTKAGNTGELFF. CDR3 coding DNA: TGTGCCAGCACCACCAAGGCGGGGAACACCGGGGAGCTGTTTTTT.

CDR3 in amino acids: CASSARGGGNEKLFF. The CDR3 bases are TGTGCCAGCAGTGCCCGAGGGGGGGGAAATGAAAAACTGTTTTTT. V and J are TRBV25-1 and TRBJ1-4; the D gene is possibly TRBD1 (6 bases). The CDR3 length is 15 residues. V lost 4 bases and J lost 5, with 14 bases in between. CDR1 and CDR2 from the germline V gene are MGHDK and SYGVNS.

This clonotype has a single count. The chain uses TRBV28 and TRBJ2-4, with D perhaps matching TRBD1 (6 bases). V gave up 5 bases and J gave up 9 bases, with 17 bases separating them. The length of the CDR3 is 14 residues. Germline loops: CDR1 MDHEN, CDR2 SYDVKM. CDR3 region: CASSTQGISTIQYF. CDR3 nucleotides: TGTGCCAGCAGTACACAGGGAATTTCCACCATTCAGTACTTC.